The table lists the clone carrying this TCR beta chain with many counts. Its target is not known. The read halts 3 residues ahead of the CDR3 end, with the missing end drawn from the germline J gene. Both groups were predominantly of Caucasian heritage. Germline assignment: CDR1 SGHDT and CDR2 YYEEEE. Trimming shortened V by 1 base and J by 6 bases, and 13 bases separated the two germline ends. The CDR3 totals 15 residues. Libraries were prepared by immunoSEQ multiplex PCR; TCRdb keeps only in-frame clonotypes and omits some of them. The sample includes approximately 40,000 clones, none of them occurring once. This sample was included in a study of T cell clonality in common variable immunodeficiency. Study-wide results and limits: In common variable immunodeficiency, TCR beta chains reportedly carried fewer deletions and N-nucleotide insertions. Patient heterogeneity in the CVID cohort limited correlations between repertoire features and clinical complications.

The chain joins TRBV5-6 to TRBJ2-2; TRBD2 is a possible D gene (7 bases). Sequenced: peripheral blood mononuclear cells. The sequence derives from a person between 18 and 75 years old in good health. Here the CDR3 reads CASSLRGGGAGELFF. Partial CDR3 DNA: TGTGCCAGCAGCTTGAGAGGGGGGGGCGCCGGGGAG.